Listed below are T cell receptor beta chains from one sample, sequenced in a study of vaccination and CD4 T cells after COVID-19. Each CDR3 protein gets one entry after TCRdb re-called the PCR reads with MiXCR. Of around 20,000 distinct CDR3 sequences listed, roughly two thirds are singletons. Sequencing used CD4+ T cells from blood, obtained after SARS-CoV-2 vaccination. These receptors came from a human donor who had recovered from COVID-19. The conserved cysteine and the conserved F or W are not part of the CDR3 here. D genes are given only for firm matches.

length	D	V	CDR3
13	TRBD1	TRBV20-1	SVTSGTGGEDTQY
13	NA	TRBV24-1	ATSGHRAQLYEQY
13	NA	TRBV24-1	ATTFRSSRNTEAF
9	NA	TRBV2	ASRWDVVQY
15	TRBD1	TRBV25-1	ASSMGQGEDSNQPQH
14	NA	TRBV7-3	ASSLKGGGVTGELF
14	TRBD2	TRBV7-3	ASSSGLAGGGDTQY
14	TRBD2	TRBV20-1	SARVGTSGSRAEQY
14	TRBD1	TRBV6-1	ASRRNTGVVDQPQH
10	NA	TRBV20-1	SATWGNYGYT
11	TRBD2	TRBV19	ASRTSGTYEQY
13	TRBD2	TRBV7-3	ASSSREGNTGELF
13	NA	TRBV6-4	ASSSLSCLDQPQH
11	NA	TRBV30	AWSGGYQETQY
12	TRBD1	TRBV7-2	ASSLRTGDRGYT
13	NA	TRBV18	ASSPPSSLQETQY
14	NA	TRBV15	ATSRAAGIYNSPLH
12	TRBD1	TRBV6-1	ASRRTGTNEKLF
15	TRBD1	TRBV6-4	ASSDWTGGSGANVLT
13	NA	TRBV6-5	ASSYVTGWADTQY
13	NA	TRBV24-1	ATSDVTVSRGELF
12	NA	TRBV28	ASSLSGSSYEQY